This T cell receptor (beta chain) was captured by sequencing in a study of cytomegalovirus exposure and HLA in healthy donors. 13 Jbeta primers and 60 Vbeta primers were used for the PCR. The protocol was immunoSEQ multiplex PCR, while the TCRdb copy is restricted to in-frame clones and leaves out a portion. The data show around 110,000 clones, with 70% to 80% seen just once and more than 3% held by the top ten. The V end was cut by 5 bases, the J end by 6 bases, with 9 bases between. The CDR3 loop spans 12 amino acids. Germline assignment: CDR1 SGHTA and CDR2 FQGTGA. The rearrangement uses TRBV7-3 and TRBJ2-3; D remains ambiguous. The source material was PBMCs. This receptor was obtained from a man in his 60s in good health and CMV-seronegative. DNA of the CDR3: TGTGCCAGCAGCCGAGGTTGGGATACGCAGTATTTT. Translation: CASSRGWDTQYF.